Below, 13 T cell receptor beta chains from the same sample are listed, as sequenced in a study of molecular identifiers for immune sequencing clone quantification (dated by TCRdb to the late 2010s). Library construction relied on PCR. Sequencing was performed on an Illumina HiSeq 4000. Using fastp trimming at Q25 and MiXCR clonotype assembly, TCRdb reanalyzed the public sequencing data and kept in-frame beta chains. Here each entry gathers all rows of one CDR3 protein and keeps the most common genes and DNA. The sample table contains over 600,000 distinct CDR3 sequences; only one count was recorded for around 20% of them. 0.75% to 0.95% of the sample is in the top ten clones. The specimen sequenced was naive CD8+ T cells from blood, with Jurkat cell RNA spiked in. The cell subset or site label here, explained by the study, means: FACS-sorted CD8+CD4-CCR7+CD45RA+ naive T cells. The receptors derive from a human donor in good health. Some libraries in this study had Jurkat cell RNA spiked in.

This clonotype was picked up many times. Written as DNA, the CDR3 is TGTGCCAGCAGCTTCCTGGCGGGGGGTACTGAAGCTTTCTTT. Protein: CASSFLAGGTEAFF. This chain uses TRBV7-9 with TRBJ1-1; D may be TRBD1 (5 bases). Germline V gene lookup returns CDR1 SEHNR and CDR2 FQNEAQ (reference sequence). The CDR3 totals 14 residues. Trimming removed 3 bases from V and 5 bases from J, with 13 bases in between.

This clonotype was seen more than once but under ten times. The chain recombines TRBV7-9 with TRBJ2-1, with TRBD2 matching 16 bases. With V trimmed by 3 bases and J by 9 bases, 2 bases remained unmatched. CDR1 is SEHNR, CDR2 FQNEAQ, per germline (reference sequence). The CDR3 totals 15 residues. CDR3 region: CASSFGTSGRGEQFF. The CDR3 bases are TGTGCCAGCAGCTTCGGGACTAGCGGGAGGGGTGAGCAGTTCTTC.

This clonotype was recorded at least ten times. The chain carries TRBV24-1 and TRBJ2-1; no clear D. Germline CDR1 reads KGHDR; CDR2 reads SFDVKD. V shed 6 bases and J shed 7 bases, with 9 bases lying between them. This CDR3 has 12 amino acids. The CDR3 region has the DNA TGTGCCACCAGTTGGTACGGAAATGAGCAGTTCTTC. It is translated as CATSWYGNEQFF.

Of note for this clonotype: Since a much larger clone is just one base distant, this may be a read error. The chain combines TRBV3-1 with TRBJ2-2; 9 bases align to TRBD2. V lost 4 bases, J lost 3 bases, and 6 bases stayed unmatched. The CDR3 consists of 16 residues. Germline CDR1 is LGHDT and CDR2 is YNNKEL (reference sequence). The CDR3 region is CASSLGLAPDTGELFF. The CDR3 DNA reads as TGTGCCAGCAGCCTCGGACTAGCGCCGGACACCGGGGAGCTGTTTTTT.

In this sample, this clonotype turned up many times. CDR3 nucleotides: TGTGCCAGCAGCCGACCCCCCTTTCTGCGGGCTGCCACAGATACGCAGTATTTT. This gives the protein CASSRPPFLRAATDTQYF. V gene TRBV11-2 combines with J gene TRBJ2-3, with D possibly TRBD2 on 5 matching bases. CDR3 length: 18 amino acids. From germline, CDR1 is SGHAT and CDR2 FQNNGV. V was clipped by 5 bases and J by 2 bases, with 23 bases between them.

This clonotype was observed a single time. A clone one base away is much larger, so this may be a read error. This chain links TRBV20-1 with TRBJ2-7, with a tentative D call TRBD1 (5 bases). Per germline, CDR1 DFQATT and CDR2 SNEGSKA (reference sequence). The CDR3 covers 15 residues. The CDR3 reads CSASAGRIGEYERYF. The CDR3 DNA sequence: TGCAGTGCTAGCGCCGGTAGAATAGGGGAATACGAGCGGTACTTC.

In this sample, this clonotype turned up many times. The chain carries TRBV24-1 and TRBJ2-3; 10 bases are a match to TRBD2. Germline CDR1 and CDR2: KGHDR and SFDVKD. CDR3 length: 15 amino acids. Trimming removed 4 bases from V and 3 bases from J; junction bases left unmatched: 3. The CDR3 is CATSERTSGTDTQYF. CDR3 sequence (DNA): TGTGCCACCAGTGAGCGGACTAGCGGTACAGATACGCAGTATTTT.

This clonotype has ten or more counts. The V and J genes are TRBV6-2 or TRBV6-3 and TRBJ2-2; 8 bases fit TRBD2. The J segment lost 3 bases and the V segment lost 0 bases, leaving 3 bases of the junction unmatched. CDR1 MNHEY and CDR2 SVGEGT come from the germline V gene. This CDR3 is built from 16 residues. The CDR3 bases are TGTGCCAGCAGTTACTCTGCTAGCGGGTACACCGGGGAGCTGTTTTTT. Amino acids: CASSYSASGYTGELFF.

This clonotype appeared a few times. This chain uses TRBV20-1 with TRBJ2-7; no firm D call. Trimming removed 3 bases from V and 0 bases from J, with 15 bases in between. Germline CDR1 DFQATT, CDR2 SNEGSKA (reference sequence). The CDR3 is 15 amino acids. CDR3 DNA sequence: TGCAGTGCTAGTGGTATTGCGGCCGTCTCCTACGAGCAGTACTTC. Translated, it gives CSASGIAAVSYEQYF.

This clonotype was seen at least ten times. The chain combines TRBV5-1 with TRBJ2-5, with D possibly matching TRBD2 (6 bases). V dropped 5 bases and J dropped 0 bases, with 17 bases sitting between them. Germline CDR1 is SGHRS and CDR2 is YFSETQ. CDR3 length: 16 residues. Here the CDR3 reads CASSYYTGEYQETQYF. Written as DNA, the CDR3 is TGCGCCAGCAGTTATTACACGGGGGAGTACCAAGAGACCCAGTACTTC.

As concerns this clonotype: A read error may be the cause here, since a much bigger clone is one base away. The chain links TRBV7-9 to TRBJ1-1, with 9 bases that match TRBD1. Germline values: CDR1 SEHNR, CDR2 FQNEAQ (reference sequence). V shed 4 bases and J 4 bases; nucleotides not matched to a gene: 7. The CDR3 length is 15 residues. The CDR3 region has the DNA TGTGCCAGCAGCTCCGCCGGGACAGGGCTCACTGAAGCTTTCTTT. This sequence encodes CASSSAGTGLTEAFF.

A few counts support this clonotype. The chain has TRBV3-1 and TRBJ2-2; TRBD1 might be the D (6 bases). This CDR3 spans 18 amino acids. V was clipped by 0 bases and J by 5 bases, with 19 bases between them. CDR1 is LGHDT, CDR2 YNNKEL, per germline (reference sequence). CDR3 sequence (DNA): TGTGCCAGCAGCCAAGATGTAACGTCCAGGGGAAAAACCGGGGAGCTGTTTTTT. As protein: CASSQDVTSRGKTGELFF.

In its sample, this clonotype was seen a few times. CDR3 protein: CASSIGGGSGNEQFF. In DNA form, the CDR3 reads TGTGCCAGCAGCATCGGGGGGGGGTCGGGAAATGAGCAGTTCTTC. The rearrangement uses TRBV9 and TRBJ2-1; the match to TRBD2 covers 8 bases. After removal of 4 bases from V and 7 bases from J, the junction contained 10 bases not matched to a gene. The CDR3 extends over 15 amino acids. Germline assignment: CDR1 SGDLS and CDR2 YYNGEE. The whole variable domain, filled in from reference TRBV9 and TRBJ2-1, reads DSGVTQTPKHLITATGQRVTLRCSPRSGDLSVYWYQQSLDQGLQFLIQYYNGEERAKGNILERFSAQQFPDLHSELNLSSLELGDSALYFCASSIGGGSGNEQFFGPGTRLTVL.